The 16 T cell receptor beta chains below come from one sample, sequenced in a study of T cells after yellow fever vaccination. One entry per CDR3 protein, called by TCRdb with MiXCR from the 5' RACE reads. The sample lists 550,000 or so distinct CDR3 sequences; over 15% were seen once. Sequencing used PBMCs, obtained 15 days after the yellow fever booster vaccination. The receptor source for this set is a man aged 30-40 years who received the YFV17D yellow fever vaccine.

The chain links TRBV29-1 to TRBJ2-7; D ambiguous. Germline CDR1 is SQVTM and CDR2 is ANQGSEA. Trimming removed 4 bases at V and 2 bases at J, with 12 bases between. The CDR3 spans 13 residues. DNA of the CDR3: TGCAGCGTTGTCCCCCCGGGTACCTACGAGCAGTACTTC. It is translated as CSVVPPGTYEQYF.

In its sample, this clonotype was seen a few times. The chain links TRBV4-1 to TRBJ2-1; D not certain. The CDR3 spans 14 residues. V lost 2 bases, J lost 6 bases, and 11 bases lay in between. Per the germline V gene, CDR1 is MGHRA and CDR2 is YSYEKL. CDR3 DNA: TGCGCCAGCAGCCAACGACTGGACGTCAATGAGCAGTTCTTC. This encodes CASSQRLDVNEQFF.

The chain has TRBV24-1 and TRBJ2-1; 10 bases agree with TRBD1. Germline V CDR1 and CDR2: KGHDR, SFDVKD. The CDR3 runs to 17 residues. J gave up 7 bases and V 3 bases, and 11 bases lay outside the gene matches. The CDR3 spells CATSDPSGTGVSNEQFF. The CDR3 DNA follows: TGTGCCACCAGTGATCCCTCGGGGACAGGGGTTTCGAATGAGCAGTTCTTC.

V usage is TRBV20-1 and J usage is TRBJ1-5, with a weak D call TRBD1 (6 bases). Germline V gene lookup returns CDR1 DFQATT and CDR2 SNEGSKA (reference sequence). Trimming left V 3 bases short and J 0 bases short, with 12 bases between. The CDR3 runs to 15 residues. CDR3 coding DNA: TGCAGTGCTAGGGTGGACAGTGATAGCAATCAGCCCCAGCATTTT. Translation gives CSARVDSDSNQPQHF.

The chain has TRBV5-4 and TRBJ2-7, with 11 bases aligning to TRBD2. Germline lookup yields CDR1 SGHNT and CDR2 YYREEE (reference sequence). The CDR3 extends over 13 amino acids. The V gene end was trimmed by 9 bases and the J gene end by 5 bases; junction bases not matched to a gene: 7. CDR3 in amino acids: CATELAGAHEQYF. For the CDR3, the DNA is TGTGCCACGGAACTAGCGGGAGCCCACGAGCAGTACTTC.

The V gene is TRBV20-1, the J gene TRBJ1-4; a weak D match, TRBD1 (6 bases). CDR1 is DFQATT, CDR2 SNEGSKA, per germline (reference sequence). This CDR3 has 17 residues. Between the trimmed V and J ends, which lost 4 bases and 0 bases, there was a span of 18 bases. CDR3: CSATFPGHFATNEKLFF. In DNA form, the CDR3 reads TGCAGTGCTACCTTCCCGGGACACTTTGCAACTAATGAAAAACTGTTTTTT.

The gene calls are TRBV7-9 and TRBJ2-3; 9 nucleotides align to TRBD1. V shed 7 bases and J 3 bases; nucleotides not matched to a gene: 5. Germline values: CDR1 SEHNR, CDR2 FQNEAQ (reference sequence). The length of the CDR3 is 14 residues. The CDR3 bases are TGTGCCAGCACACTGGGACAGGGAACAGATACGCAGTATTTT. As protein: CASTLGQGTDTQYF.

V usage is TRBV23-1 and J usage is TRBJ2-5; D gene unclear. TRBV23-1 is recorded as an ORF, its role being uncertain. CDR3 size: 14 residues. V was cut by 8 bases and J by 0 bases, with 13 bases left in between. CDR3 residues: CASRRGPDQETQYF. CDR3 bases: TGCGCCAGCCGCCGAGGACCGGACCAAGAGACCCAGTACTTC.

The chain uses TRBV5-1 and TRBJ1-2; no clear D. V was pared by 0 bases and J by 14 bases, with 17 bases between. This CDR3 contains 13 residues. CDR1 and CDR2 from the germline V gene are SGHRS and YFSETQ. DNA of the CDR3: TGCGCCAGCAGCTTGGAATGGCAGCCAAAGTATACCTTC. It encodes CASSLEWQPKYTF.

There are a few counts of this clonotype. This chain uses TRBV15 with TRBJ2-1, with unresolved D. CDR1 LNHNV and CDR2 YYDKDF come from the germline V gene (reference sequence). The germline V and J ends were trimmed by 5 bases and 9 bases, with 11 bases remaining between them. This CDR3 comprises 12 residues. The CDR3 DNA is TGTGCCACCAGCCCTACCCAATCTGAGCAGTTCTTC. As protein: CATSPTQSEQFF.

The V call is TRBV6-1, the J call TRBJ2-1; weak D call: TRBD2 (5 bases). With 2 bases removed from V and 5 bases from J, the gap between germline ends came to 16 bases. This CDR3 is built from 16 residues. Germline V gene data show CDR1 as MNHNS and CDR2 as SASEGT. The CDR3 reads CASSESTGVSNNEQFF. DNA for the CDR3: TGTGCCAGCAGTGAATCCACCGGGGTTAGCAACAATGAGCAGTTCTTC.

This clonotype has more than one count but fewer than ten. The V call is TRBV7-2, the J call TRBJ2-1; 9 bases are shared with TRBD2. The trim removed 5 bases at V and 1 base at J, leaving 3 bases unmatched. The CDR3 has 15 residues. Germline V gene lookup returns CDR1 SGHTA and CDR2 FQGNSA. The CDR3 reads CASSTLAGSYNEQFF. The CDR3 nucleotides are TGTGCCAGCAGCACCCTAGCGGGGTCCTACAATGAGCAGTTCTTC. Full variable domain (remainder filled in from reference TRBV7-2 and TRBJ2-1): GAGVSQSPSNKVTEKGKDVELRCDPISGHTALYWYRQSLGQGLEFLIYFQGNSAPDKSGLPSDRFSAERTGGSVSTLTIQRTQQEDSAVYLCASSTLAGSYNEQFFGPGTRLTVL.

The CDR3 spells CASSKALYNEQFF. The CDR3 DNA reads as TGTGCCAGCAGCAAGGCGCTATACAATGAGCAGTTCTTC. The chain employs TRBV7-6 and TRBJ2-1; D is uncertain. The CDR3 spans 13 residues. Per the germline V gene, CDR1 is SGHVS and CDR2 is FNYEAQ. Trimming cost V 5 bases and J 4 bases, with 9 bases left between them. The variable domain in full, completed from reference TRBV7-6 and TRBJ2-1, reads GAGVSQSPRYKVTKRGQDVALRCDPISGHVSLYWYRQALGQGPEFLTYFNYEAQQDKSGLPNDRFSAERPEGSISTLTIQRTEQRDSAMYRCASSKALYNEQFFGPGTRLTVL.

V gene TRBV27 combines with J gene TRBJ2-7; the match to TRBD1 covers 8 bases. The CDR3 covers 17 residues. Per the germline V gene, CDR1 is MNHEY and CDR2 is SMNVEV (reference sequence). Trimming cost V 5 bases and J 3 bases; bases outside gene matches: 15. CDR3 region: CASSPNSPGQANYEQYF. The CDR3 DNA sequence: TGTGCCAGCAGTCCGAATAGTCCGGGACAGGCGAACTACGAGCAGTACTTC.

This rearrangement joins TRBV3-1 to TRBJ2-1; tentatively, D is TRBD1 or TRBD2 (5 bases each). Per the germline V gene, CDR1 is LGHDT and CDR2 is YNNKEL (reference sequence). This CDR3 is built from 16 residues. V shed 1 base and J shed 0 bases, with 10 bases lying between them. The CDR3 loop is CASSQGADNSYNEQFF. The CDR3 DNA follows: TGTGCCAGCAGCCAAGGAGCGGACAACTCCTACAATGAGCAGTTCTTC.

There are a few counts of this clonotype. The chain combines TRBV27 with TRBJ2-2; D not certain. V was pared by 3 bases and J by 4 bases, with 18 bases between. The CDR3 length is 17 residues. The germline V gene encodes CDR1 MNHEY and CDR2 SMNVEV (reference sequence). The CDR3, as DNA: TGTGCCAGCAGTTTGCATAGACCAGCTCTTTCCACCGGGGAGCTGTTTTTT. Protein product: CASSLHRPALSTGELFF.